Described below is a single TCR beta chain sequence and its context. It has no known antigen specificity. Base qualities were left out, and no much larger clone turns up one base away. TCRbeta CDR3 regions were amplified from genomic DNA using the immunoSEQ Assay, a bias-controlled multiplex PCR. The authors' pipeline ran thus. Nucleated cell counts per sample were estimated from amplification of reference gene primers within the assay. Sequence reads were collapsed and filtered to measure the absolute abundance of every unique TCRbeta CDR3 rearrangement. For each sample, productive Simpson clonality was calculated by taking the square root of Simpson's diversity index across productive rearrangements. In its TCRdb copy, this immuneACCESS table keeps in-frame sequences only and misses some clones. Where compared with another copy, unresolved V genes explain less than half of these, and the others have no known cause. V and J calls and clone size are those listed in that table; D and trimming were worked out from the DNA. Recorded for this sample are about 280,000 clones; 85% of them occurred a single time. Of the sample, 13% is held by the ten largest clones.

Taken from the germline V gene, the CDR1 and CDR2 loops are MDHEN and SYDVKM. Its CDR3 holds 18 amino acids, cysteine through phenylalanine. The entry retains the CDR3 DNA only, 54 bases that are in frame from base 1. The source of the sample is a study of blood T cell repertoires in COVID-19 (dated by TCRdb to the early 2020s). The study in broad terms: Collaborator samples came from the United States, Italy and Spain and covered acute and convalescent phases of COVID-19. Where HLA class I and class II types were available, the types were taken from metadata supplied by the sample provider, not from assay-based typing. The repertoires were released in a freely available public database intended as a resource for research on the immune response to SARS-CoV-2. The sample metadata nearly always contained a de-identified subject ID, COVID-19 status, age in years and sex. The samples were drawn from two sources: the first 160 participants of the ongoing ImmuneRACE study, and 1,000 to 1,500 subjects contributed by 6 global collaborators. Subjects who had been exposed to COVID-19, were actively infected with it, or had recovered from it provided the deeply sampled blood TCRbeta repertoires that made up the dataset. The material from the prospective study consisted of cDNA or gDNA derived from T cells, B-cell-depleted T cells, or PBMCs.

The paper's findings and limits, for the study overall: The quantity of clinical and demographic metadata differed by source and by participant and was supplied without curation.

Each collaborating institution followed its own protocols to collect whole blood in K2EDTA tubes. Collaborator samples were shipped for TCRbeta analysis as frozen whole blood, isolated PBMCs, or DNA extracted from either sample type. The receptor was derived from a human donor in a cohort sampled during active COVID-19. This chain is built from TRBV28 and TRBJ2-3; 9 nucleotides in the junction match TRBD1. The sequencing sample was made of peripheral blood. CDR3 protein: CGTSTRSSGTGRTDTQYF. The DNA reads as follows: TGTGGCACGTCAACAAGGTCCTCGGGGACAGGGAGGACAGATACGCAGTATTTT.